Included here is one TCR beta chain sequence, with context. The record originates from a study of blood T cell repertoires in COVID-19. Study in general: Sites in the United States, Italy and Spain provided acute and convalescent COVID-19 samples. PBMCs, B-cell-depleted T cells, or T cells provided the cDNA or gDNA that made up the material.

The CDR3 contains 19 residues. CDR1 and CDR2 (germline): MNHNS, SASEGT. The junction had 10 bases not matched to a gene; V was cut back by 1 base and J by 0 bases. The authors' processing: Estimation of nucleated cell counts was performed using reference gene primer amplification. Using immunoSEQ multiplex PCR, the repertoire was profiled, and TCRdb retains in-frame clones only, with some absent. That table furnishes V, J and clone size, whereas the DNA furnished D and trimming. The profile shows about 14,000 clones, less than 75% of them singletons. What was sequenced was peripheral blood. This TCR was recovered from a boy aged 2 to 9 with active or convalescent COVID-19. V is TRBV6-1 and J is TRBJ2-1, with TRBD2 identical over 9 bases. CDR3 sequence reads: CASSEVGFSGSSSYNEQFF. The CDR3 region has the DNA TGTGCCAGCAGTGAAGTGGGGTTTAGCGGGAGTAGCTCCTACAATGAGCAGTTCTTC.